A selection of T cell receptor beta chains follows, all from one sample in a study of blood T cell repertoires in COVID-19. Clones were sequenced by immunoSEQ multiplex PCR, and TCRdb holds only the in-frame ones, with some missing. The top ten clones hold 12% of a sample with 65,000 to 95,000 clones, 80% of them seen once. The specimen sequenced was peripheral blood. The receptors here all came from a woman between 35 and 50 years old with active or convalescent COVID-19. The CDR3 runs from the conserved cysteine through the conserved F or W. The order of the fields is J gene, clone size, V gene, CDR3 length, CDR3 protein. The listing skips clone size in some rows; elsewhere it reads once, few, many or a size class.

TRBJ1-1	-	TRBV12-3/TRBV12-4	12	CASSAEGAEAFF
TRBJ1-1	few	TRBV29-1	10	CSVAQYEAFF
TRBJ2-2	-	TRBV5-1	15	CASSELLDSTGELFF
TRBJ1-5	-	TRBV10-3	15	CAISEPGQGDQPQHF
TRBJ2-7	-	TRBV12-2	14	CASRSQDRGREQYF
TRBJ1-2	-	TRBV7-9	15	CASSLGTASRGGYTF
TRBJ1-1	once	TRBV29-1	13	CSVAHTGGTEAFF
TRBJ2-5	-	TRBV10-3	14	CAISAQVYQETQYF
TRBJ2-3	-	TRBV4-3	14	CASSQTGNTDTQYF
TRBJ1-2	-	TRBV18	14	CASSPDRDNYGYTF
TRBJ1-2	-	TRBV7-9	11	CASSLSFGYTF
TRBJ1-5	few	TRBV15	15	CATTTGIGSNQPQHF
TRBJ2-5	-	TRBV11-2	17	CASRPLASGGQWETQYF
TRBJ2-7	-	TRBV11-2	12	CASSPRVYEQYF
TRBJ1-3	-	TRBV10-2	14	CASSESRTRNTIYF